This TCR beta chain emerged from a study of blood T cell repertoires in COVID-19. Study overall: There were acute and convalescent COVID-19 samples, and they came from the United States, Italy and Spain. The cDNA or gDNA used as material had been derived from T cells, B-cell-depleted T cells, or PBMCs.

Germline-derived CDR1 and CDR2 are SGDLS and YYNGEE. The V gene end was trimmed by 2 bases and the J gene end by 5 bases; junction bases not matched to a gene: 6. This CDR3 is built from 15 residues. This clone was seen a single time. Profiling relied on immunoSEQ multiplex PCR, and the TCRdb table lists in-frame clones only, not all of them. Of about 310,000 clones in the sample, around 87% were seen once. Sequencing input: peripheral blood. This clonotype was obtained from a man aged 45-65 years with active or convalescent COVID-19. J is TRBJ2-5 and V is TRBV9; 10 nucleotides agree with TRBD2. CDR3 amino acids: CASSVPSGGGETQYF. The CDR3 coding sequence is TGTGCCAGCAGCGTTCCTAGCGGGGGAGGTGAGACCCAGTACTTC.